This T cell receptor beta chain emerged from a study of T-cell memory formation after mild COVID-19. General observations from the study: Clones that contracted clustered mainly in CM and EM if CD4+ and in EMRA if CD8+.

This clonotype was counted between two and nine times. The antigen remains unidentified. In TCRdb, the 5' RACE reads were re-called with MiXCR into one record per CDR3 protein. The sample lists just under 350,000 distinct CDR3 sequences; under 15% were seen once. V gave up 3 bases and J gave up 3 bases, with 15 bases separating them. The CDR3 runs to 15 residues. Germline CDR1 is LGHNA and CDR2 is YSLEER. The clonotype originates from a man between 18 and 29 years old who had mild COVID-19 (a few samples of this study predate the infection). Cell type and time point are not known. The sample comprised PBMCs or a T cell subset sorted from them (not recorded which). The chain uses TRBV4-3 and TRBJ2-7, with a possible D match to TRBD2 (7 bases). The CDR3 region is CASSQGPGGLYEQYF. For the CDR3, the DNA is TGCGCCAGCAGCCAGGGCCCCGGGGGGCTCTACGAGCAGTACTTC.